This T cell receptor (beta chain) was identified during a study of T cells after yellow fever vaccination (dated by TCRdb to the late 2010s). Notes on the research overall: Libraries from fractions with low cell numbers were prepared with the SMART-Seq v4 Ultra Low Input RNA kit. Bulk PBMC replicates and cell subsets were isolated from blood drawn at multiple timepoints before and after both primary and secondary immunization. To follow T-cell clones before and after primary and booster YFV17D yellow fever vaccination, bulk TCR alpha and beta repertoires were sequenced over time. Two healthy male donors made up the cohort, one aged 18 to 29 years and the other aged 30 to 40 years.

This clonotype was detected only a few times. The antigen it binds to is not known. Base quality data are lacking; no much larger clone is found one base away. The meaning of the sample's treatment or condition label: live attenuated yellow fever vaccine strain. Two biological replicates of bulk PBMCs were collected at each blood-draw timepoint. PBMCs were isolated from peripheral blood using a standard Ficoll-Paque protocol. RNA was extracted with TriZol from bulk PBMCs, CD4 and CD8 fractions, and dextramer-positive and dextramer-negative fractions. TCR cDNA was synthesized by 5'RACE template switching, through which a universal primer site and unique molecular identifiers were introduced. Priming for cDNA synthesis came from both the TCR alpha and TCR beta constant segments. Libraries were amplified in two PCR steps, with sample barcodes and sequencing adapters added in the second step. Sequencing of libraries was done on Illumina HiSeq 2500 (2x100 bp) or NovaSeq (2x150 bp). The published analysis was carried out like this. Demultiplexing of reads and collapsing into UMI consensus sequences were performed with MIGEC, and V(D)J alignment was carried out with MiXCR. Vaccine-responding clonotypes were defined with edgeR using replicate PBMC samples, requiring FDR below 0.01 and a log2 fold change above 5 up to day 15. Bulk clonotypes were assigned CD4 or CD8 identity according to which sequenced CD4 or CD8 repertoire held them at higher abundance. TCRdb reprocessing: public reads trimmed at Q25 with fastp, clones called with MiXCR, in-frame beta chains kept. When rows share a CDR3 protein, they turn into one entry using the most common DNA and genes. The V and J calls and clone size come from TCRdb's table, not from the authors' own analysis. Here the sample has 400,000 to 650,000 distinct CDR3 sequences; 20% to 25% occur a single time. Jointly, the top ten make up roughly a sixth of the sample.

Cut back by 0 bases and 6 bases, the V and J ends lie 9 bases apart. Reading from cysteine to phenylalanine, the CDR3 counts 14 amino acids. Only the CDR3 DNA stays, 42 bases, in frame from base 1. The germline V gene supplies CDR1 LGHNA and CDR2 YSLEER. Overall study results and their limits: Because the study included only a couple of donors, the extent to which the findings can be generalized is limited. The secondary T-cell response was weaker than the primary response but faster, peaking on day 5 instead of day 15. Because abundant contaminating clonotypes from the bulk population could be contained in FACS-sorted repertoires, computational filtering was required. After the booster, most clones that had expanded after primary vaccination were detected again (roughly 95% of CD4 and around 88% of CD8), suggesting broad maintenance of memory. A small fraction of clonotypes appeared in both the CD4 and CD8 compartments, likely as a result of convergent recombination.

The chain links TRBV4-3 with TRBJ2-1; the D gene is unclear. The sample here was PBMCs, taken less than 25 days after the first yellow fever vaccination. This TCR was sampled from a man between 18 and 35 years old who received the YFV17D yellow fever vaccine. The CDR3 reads CASSQDSPSNEQFF. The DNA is TGCGCCAGCAGCCAAGATTCTCCTAGCAATGAGCAGTTCTTC.